The rows below give T cell receptor beta chains drawn from one sample of a study of response to subunit inactivated influenza vaccine. TCRdb used MiXCR to reprocess the RT-PCR reads, holding one entry per CDR3 protein. In the table there are roughly 710,000 distinct CDR3 sequences, 11% to 15% of which are singletons. Sequenced here: PBMCs from blood, sampled around 14 days before vaccination. The receptors derive from a man in his fifties who received an inactivated influenza vaccine. Both conserved end residues are part of each CDR3. Each record gives: D gene, J gene, clone size, V gene, CDR3 DNA, CDR3 protein. A D gene is named only where the DNA matches it firmly. Clone size appears in some rows only: once, few, many, or a class for an expanded clone.

d_call: TRBD1
j_call: TRBJ2-7
clone_size: few
v_call: TRBV28
cdr3_nt: TGTGCCAGCAGTTCAGAATGGGGACAGGCGGACCACGAGCAGTACTTC
cdr3_aa: CASSSEWGQADHEQYF

d_call: TRBD1
j_call: TRBJ1-2
clone_size: many
v_call: TRBV13
cdr3_nt: TGTGCCAGCAGCTTACAGGGGGCCTACGGGACATCGGGCGGCTACACCTTC
cdr3_aa: CASSLQGAYGTSGGYTF

d_call: TRBD2
j_call: TRBJ2-3
clone_size: .
v_call: TRBV6-1
cdr3_nt: TGTGCCAGCAGTGAAGGGTTAGCGGGGGGCGTCACAGATACGCAGTATTTT
cdr3_aa: CASSEGLAGGVTDTQYF

d_call: TRBD1
j_call: TRBJ2-1
clone_size: few
v_call: TRBV12-3/TRBV12-4
cdr3_nt: TGTGCCAGCACCTTCACTACCGGGACAGCCTACAATGAGCAGTTCTTC
cdr3_aa: CASTFTTGTAYNEQFF

d_call: TRBD1
j_call: TRBJ2-3
clone_size: .
v_call: TRBV7-2
cdr3_nt: TGTGCCAGCAGCTGGGGACAGACGCAGTATTTT
cdr3_aa: CASSWGQTQYF

d_call: .
j_call: TRBJ2-7
clone_size: .
v_call: TRBV7-6
cdr3_nt: TGTGCCAGCAGCTTACAACGGGCAGGGGACTCCTACGAGCAGTACTTC
cdr3_aa: CASSLQRAGDSYEQYF

d_call: .
j_call: TRBJ2-5
clone_size: few
v_call: TRBV7-2
cdr3_nt: TGTGCCAGCAGCTTAGACCGGGACCTATATCCCCAGTACTTC
cdr3_aa: CASSLDRDLYPQYF

d_call: .
j_call: TRBJ2-4
clone_size: few
v_call: TRBV29-1
cdr3_nt: TGCAGCGTTGACTCCGGGGAAGGTGAAGACAAAAACATTCAGTACTTC
cdr3_aa: CSVDSGEGEDKNIQYF

d_call: TRBD1
j_call: TRBJ2-3
clone_size: few
v_call: TRBV6-2/TRBV6-3
cdr3_nt: TGTGCCAGCAGTTACGGGACAGGTTCAGATACGCAGTATTTT
cdr3_aa: CASSYGTGSDTQYF

d_call: TRBD1
j_call: TRBJ1-5
clone_size: few
v_call: TRBV7-9
cdr3_nt: TGTGCCAGCAGCTTCACAGGGGTTCAGCCCCAGCATTTT
cdr3_aa: CASSFTGVQPQHF